The T cell receptor (beta chain) under discussion was sequenced for a study of CD8+ T cells in alopecia areata (dated by TCRdb to about 2018). Context from the whole study: The treated patients, all with moderate-to-severe alopecia areata, were enrolled in an open-label pilot trial of oral tofacitinib given at 5 to 10 mg twice daily. In treated patients, disease severity was measured using the SALT score, which gives the percentage of scalp surface area affected. On the human side, TCRbeta sequencing was run on scalp tissue and on sorted CD4+ and CD8+ peripheral blood T cells from healthy controls and from alopecia areata patients with either patchy or totalis/universalis disease. Scalp clonality was compared across normal scalp (n=4), patchy alopecia areata scalp (n=8), and alopecia totalis/universalis scalp (n=8). Tofacitinib-treated patients had biopsies at baseline and at 4 and 24 weeks of treatment, with a later scalp biopsy in several patients. Tofacitinib was administered for 6 to 18 months, and 6 months of follow-up off drug were then conducted to assess delayed response and recurrence. RNA was obtained with the PAXgene miRNA kit for fixed scalp, the miRNeasy kit for PBMCs, and the RNeasy kit for mouse skin. TCRbeta CDR3 regions were amplified by immunoSEQ multiplex PCR with 35 Vbeta forward and 13 Jbeta reverse primers. The study used high-throughput TCRbeta sequencing to examine T cell clonal expansion in alopecia areata, in both the C3H/HeJ mouse model and human patients. The investigation overall reported the following: Compared with normal scalp, lesional scalp, particularly in alopecia totalis/universalis, had higher clonality and more expanded CD8+ clones, which suggests antigenic drive. With tofacitinib, both scalp clonality and the number of expanded CD8+ clones among the top 100 scalp clones went down significantly. Scalp TCR repertoire analysis is complicated because resident alphabeta T cells in normal human skin are also sequenced, whereas mouse skin is dominated by gammadelta T cells. Many expanded lesional clones were found to persist in scalp and blood during tofacitinib treatment, and relapse after treatment cessation may be partly explained by this persistence. Because the treated cohort was small and had only one nonresponder, larger studies are needed to examine links between baseline CD8+ expansion and response. TCR sequences shared between patients were less clear than in mice, possibly partly because of HLA diversity in the patient population.

Of note for this clone: There is no known antigen for this receptor. No base quality information exists; no much larger clone differs at one position.

The time point label, read with the paper, signifies: 20 to 30 weeks on oral tofacitinib. The treatment or condition label for this specimen denotes: oral pan-JAK inhibitor, 5-10 mg twice daily. Lesional scalp punch biopsies and peripheral blood were obtained from alopecia areata patients. PBMCs were isolated by density centrifugation and stained for CD3, CD4 and CD8, and CD4+ and CD8+ T cells were sorted on a FACSAria. Library construction relied on the immunoSEQ multiplex PCR assay. To provide template for TCR sequencing, every sample had RNA extracted and reverse transcribed into cDNA. SuperScript III was used for first-strand cDNA synthesis, primed with a 2:1 mix of oligo-dT and random hexamers. A synthetic immune receptor repertoire was used to assess amplification bias, and residual bias was removed computationally. The paper's data handling went like this. Raw reads were preprocessed for error removal, and CDR3 was defined according to IMGT conventions as running from the conserved cysteine to phenylalanine. Clonality was computed as 1 minus the Shannon entropy, with the entropy normalized by log2 of the number of productive unique TCRs. Whether each scalp clone was CD4 or CD8 was inferred by checking scalp TCRbeta sequences against the CD4 and CD8 repertoires from sorted blood. TCRdb retrieved this table from immuneACCESS and kept in-frame rearrangements only. Not all clones are present; in checked studies, unresolved V genes account for under half, and no reason is known for the remainder. D and trimming were read from the DNA, whereas the V and J calls and clone size are those reported in that table. Within this sample are 150,000 to 200,000 clones, with roughly 53% of them counted one time only. The ten top clones hold approximately 11% of the sample.

CDR1 and CDR2 are read off the germline V gene as SGHDN and FVKESK. Cut back by 0 bases and 6 bases, the V and J ends lie 15 bases apart. The CDR3 has 15 amino acids, counting the end cysteine and phenylalanine. Just the 45-base CDR3 DNA is kept, in frame starting at base 1. Sequenced here: CD8+ T cells sorted from blood, sampled at week 24, from a patient treated with tofacitinib. The receptor was derived from a human donor with alopecia areata. The chain couples TRBV14 to TRBJ2-7; the D region possibly corresponds to TRBD2 (5 bases align). The CDR3 amino acid sequence is: CASSQDLGRSGEQYF. The DNA sequence is TGTGCCAGCAGCCAAGATCTTGGGCGCAGCGGCGAGCAGTACTTC.